This T cell receptor (beta chain) is from a study of control samples from healthy donors and cancer patients. Between the trimmed V and J ends, which lost 5 bases and 0 bases, there was a span of 13 bases. CDR3 length: 15 amino acids. Germline CDR1 SEHNR, CDR2 FQNEAQ (reference sequence). The protocol was immunoSEQ multiplex PCR, while the TCRdb copy is restricted to in-frame clones and leaves out a portion. The sample yields under 85,000 clones, roughly 94% seen once. This clonotype originated in a middle-aged woman in good health. The source material was blood. V usage is TRBV7-9 and J usage is TRBJ1-1; D ambiguous. The CDR3 coding sequence is TGTGCCAGCAGCCCCATGAGGACGGTGAACACTGAAGCTTTCTTT. Its protein is CASSPMRTVNTEAFF.